A single sample gave rise to the 7 T cell receptor beta chains below, sequenced in a study of T cell repertoires in cytomegalovirus infection. For these TCRs, the target antigens are not known. Using its own MiXCR run on the reads, TCRdb lists one record per CDR3 protein. The table lists some 920,000 distinct CDR3 sequences, about a third of them singletons. Specimen: cultured CD8+ T cells from PBMCs, collected from culture after CMV antigen stimulation. These TCRs come from a human donor in good health (CMV status not recorded). Some clones in this sample may be carry-over from other donors' samples.

V and J are TRBV6-5 and TRBJ2-6; no clear D. Trimming pared 5 bases from V and 0 bases from J, leaving 11 bases between. From germline, CDR1 is MNHEY and CDR2 SVGAGI. The CDR3 has 16 amino acids. The CDR3 region is CASSRVQYSGANVLTF. The CDR3, as DNA: TGTGCCAGCAGTCGGGTCCAATACTCTGGGGCCAACGTCCTGACTTTC.

In the case of this clonotype: Since the CDR3 does not end with the conserved phenylalanine or tryptophan, this likely comes from a read error. The genes are TRBV13 and TRBJ2-1; possibly TRBD1 for D (5 bases). The CDR3 spans 13 residues. Germline loops: CDR1 PRHDT, CDR2 FYEKMQ (reference sequence). V lost 5 bases and J 10 bases, leaving 15 bases between the germline ends. Here the CDR3 reads CASSPKGHLEQFS. The DNA of the CDR3 is TGTGCCAGCAGCCCAAAAGGACATTTGGAGCAGTTCTCC.

This clonotype was recorded a few times. V and J are TRBV6-1 and TRBJ2-2; 8 bases align to TRBD2. V dropped 4 bases and J dropped 3; count of bases not matched to a gene: 4. The CDR3 runs 15 residues. Germline CDR1 reads MNHNS; CDR2 reads SASEGT. CDR3 nucleotide sequence: TGTGCCAGCAGTGTACGGGGGGGGTACACCGGGGAGCTGTTTTTT. Translation: CASSVRGGYTGELFF.

The J gene is TRBJ1-6, the V gene TRBV27; D not resolved. The CDR3 contains 13 residues. Trimming pared 4 bases from V and 8 bases from J, leaving 9 bases between. CDR1 and CDR2 from the germline V gene are MNHEY and SMNVEV (reference sequence). The chain's CDR3 is CASSWAQDSPLHF. The CDR3 DNA reads as TGTGCCAGCAGTTGGGCACAAGATTCACCCCTCCACTTT.

This clonotype was counted many times. The J gene is TRBJ2-1, the V gene TRBV7-6; the match to TRBD1 covers 7 bases. CDR1 is SGHVS and CDR2 is FNYEAQ in the germline V gene. Trimming at V came to 3 bases and at J to 1 base, leaving 9 bases not matched to a gene. The CDR3 totals 17 residues. CDR3 sequence (DNA): TGTGCCAGCAGCTTCCCGACAGGGTCCCCTTCCTACAATGAGCAGTTCTTC. It encodes CASSFPTGSPSYNEQFF.

This clonotype appeared many times. The chain joins TRBV27 to TRBJ1-5; D gene ambiguous. The CDR3 covers 15 residues. Trimming left V 3 bases short and J 7 bases short, with 16 bases between. Germline values: CDR1 MNHEY, CDR2 SMNVEV (reference sequence). CDR3 protein: CASSLGPRRKQPQHF. The CDR3 DNA is TGTGCCAGCAGTTTGGGTCCTCGACGGAAACAGCCCCAGCATTTT.

This clonotype was detected ten times or more. The rearrangement links TRBV6-6 to TRBJ1-1; 8 nucleotides line up with TRBD1. The CDR3 has 13 amino acids. After removal of 6 bases from V and 3 bases from J, the junction contained 3 bases not matched to a gene. CDR1 is MNHNY, CDR2 SVGAGI, per germline (reference sequence). CDR3 bases: TGTGCCAGCAGACCAGGGGGCTACACTGAAGCTTTCTTT. Translating gives CASRPGGYTEAFF.